A single sample is the source of the 9 T cell receptor beta chains below, sequenced in a study of blood T cell repertoires in COVID-19. The protocol was immunoSEQ multiplex PCR, while the TCRdb copy is restricted to in-frame clones and leaves out a portion. The sample gives around 200,000 clones, about nine tenths of which show up once; 2% to 2.5% is in the top ten. The material sequenced was peripheral blood. The origin of the receptors is a woman in her forties or fifties with acute or convalescent COVID-19.

V gene TRBV18 combines with J gene TRBJ2-1; 10 bases are a match to TRBD2. This CDR3 is built from 17 residues. Germline CDR1 KGHSH, CDR2 LQKENI. V lost 0 bases, J lost 7 bases, and 9 bases stayed unmatched. DNA for the CDR3: TGTGCCAGCTCACCACCGGGGTCCCTAGCGGGGGATAATGAGCAGTTCTTC. Translated, it gives CASSPPGSLAGDNEQFF.

The genes are TRBV7-9 and TRBJ1-4, with D unclear. The germline V gene has CDR1 SEHNR and CDR2 FQNEAQ (reference sequence). The V end was cut by 1 base, the J end by 6 bases, with 15 bases between. The CDR3 is 16 amino acids. The DNA for the CDR3 is TGTGCCAGCAGCTTAGGTTCGGTCCGGTCGCATGAAAAACTGTTTTTT. Translation gives CASSLGSVRSHEKLFF. The variable domain in full, with the rest retrieved from reference TRBV7-9 and TRBJ1-4, is DTGVSQNPRHKITKRGQNVTFRCDPISEHNRLYWYRQTLGQGPEFLTYFQNEAQLEKSRLLSDRFSAERPKGSFSTLEIQRTEQGDSAMYLCASSLGSVRSHEKLFFGSGTQLSVL.

The gene calls are TRBV6-5 and TRBJ1-1, with D possibly being TRBD1 (5 bases). V was clipped by 5 bases and J by 3 bases, with 13 bases between them. From germline, CDR1 is MNHEY and CDR2 SVGAGI. The CDR3 loop spans 14 amino acids. CDR3 sequence: CASSRGRLYTEAFF. The CDR3 nucleotides read TGTGCCAGCAGTAGGGGTAGACTTTACACTGAAGCTTTCTTT.

The chain uses TRBV25-1 and TRBJ1-2; D call uncertain. Germline CDR1 reads MGHDK; CDR2 reads SYGVNS. There are 13 residues in the CDR3. V was clipped by 3 bases and J by 4 bases, with 9 bases between them. This chain's CDR3 is CASSDRESYGYTF. Written as DNA, the CDR3 is TGTGCCAGCAGTGATCGGGAGTCCTATGGCTACACCTTC.

This rearrangement joins TRBV2 to TRBJ2-1, with 10 nucleotides matching TRBD1. The germline V gene encodes CDR1 SNHLY and CDR2 FYNNEI. Trimming cost V 6 bases and J 6 bases; bases outside gene matches: 11. The CDR3 has 16 residues. This CDR3 reads CASRKFLGTGVNEQFF. The CDR3 bases are TGTGCCAGCAGAAAATTCCTCGGGACAGGGGTCAATGAGCAGTTCTTC.

V usage is TRBV6-5 and J usage is TRBJ1-1, with D perhaps matching TRBD1 (5 bases). The V end was cut by 0 bases, the J end by 8 bases, with 10 bases between. The V gene's germline CDR1 is MNHEY and CDR2 SVGAGI. The CDR3 is 13 amino acids. The CDR3 DNA reads TGTGCCAGCAGTTACTCCTCCCAGGGAGAAGCTTTCTTT. Protein: CASSYSSQGEAFF.

The chain is built from TRBV5-1 and TRBJ2-5; D possibly corresponds to TRBD2 (5 bases). The CDR3 totals 14 residues. Between the trimmed V and J ends, which lost 0 bases and 2 bases, there was a span of 8 bases. The germline gives CDR1 SGHRS, CDR2 YFSETQ. The chain's CDR3 is CASSLVEVQETQYF. CDR3 DNA: TGCGCCAGCAGCTTGGTGGAGGTTCAAGAGACCCAGTACTTC.

The chain uses TRBV5-4 and TRBJ2-3, with no clear D. Trimming pared 0 bases from V and 4 bases from J, leaving 3 bases between. This CDR3 has 12 residues. Germline V gene lookup returns CDR1 SGHNT and CDR2 YYREEE (reference sequence). This CDR3 is CASSLAADTQYF. CDR3 DNA: TGTGCCAGCAGCTTGGCTGCAGATACGCAGTATTTT.

V is TRBV29-1 and J is TRBJ1-5; no clear D. The V end lost 4 bases, the J end lost 0 bases, and 10 bases lay between the germline ends. The germline V gene has CDR1 SQVTM and CDR2 ANQGSEA. The CDR3 runs to 14 residues. In nucleotides, the CDR3 is TGCAGCGTTGGAGGGCCCCCTAGCAATCAGCCCCAGCATTTT. Its translation is CSVGGPPSNQPQHF. The full variable domain, with the rest looked up from reference TRBV29-1 and TRBJ1-5, is SAVISQKPSRDICQRGTSLTIQCQVDSQVTMMFWYRQQPGQSLTLIATANQGSEATYESGFVIDKFPISRPNLTFSTLTVSNMSPEDSSIYLCSVGGPPSNQPQHFGDGTRLSIL.